A single sample is the source of the 32 T cell receptor beta chains below, sequenced in a study of shared clonotypes between healthy human individuals. Sequencing was performed with immunoSEQ multiplex PCR; in TCRdb, only in-frame clones are kept and a portion is missing. The sample has approximately 700,000 clones; around three quarters are singletons. Sequencing input: memory CD4+ T cells sorted from blood. Subset given: CD45RA-negative fraction. The receptors originated from a woman in her twenties or thirties in good health.

This chain connects TRBV6-5 to TRBJ2-4; perhaps D is TRBD1 or TRBD2 (6 bases each). Trimming removed 6 bases at V and 2 bases at J, with 11 bases between. This CDR3 spans 14 amino acids. The germline CDR1 and CDR2 sequences are MNHEY and SVGAGI. The CDR3, as DNA: TGTGCCAGCAGCCTAGGGGGGACCAAAAACATTCAGTACTTC. This encodes CASSLGGTKNIQYF.

This chain uses TRBV6-5 with TRBJ2-7, with D unclear. This CDR3 contains 13 residues. The germline V gene has CDR1 MNHEY and CDR2 SVGAGI. Trimming removed 6 bases from V and 2 bases from J, with 11 bases in between. CDR3 DNA: TGTGCCAGCAGGGTACTCGGAGCCTACGAGCAGTACTTC. As protein: CASRVLGAYEQYF.

The chain combines TRBV7-6 with TRBJ2-5; 15 bases map to TRBD2. Germline V gene sequence: CDR1 SGHVS, CDR2 FNYEAQ. The CDR3 spans 18 residues. V was clipped by 1 base and J by 2 bases; unmatched bases: 5. CDR3: CASSLDGTSGRRQETQYF. CDR3 in DNA: TGTGCCAGCAGCTTAGACGGGACTAGCGGGAGGAGACAAGAGACCCAGTACTTC.

This clone was observed a few times. This chain connects TRBV11-3 to TRBJ2-6; 7 bases fit TRBD1. Germline loops: CDR1 SGHNT, CDR2 YENEEA. The V gene end was trimmed by 5 bases and the J gene end by 2 bases; junction bases not matched to a gene: 6. This CDR3 region has 16 residues. CDR3 coding DNA: TGTGCCAGCAGCAAAGGGACAGCCCCTGGGGCCAACGTCCTGACTTTC. Amino acid sequence: CASSKGTAPGANVLTF.

This clone has more than one count but fewer than ten. CDR3 sequence: CASSQGGGVGTQYF. The CDR3 coding sequence is TGTGCCAGCAGCCAAGGAGGCGGGGTGGGGACCCAGTACTTC. The rearrangement joins TRBV14 to TRBJ2-5; D might be TRBD2 (6 bases). The germline V and J ends were trimmed by 1 base and 7 bases, with 13 bases remaining between them. Germline lookup yields CDR1 SGHDN and CDR2 FVKESK. CDR3 size: 14 residues.

The chain is built from TRBV29-1 and TRBJ2-1; 11 positions match TRBD2. The CDR3 runs 14 residues. The germline V gene encodes CDR1 SQVTM and CDR2 ANQGSEA. The ends lost 7 bases at V and 9 bases at J; junction bases unmatched: 11. The CDR3 DNA is TGCAGCGCCGTCACTAGCGGGAGTCTTGGTGAGCAGTTCTTC. This encodes CSAVTSGSLGEQFF.

The chain recombines TRBV29-1 with TRBJ2-3; D uncertain. Per the germline V gene, CDR1 is SQVTM and CDR2 is ANQGSEA. Trimming removed 6 bases from V and 7 bases from J, with 11 bases in between. The CDR3 has 11 amino acids. The CDR3 loop is CSVEQRNTQYF. In DNA form, the CDR3 reads TGCAGCGTAGAGCAGAGAAATACGCAGTATTTT.

Only a few counts were recorded for this clone. CDR3 protein: CASSDGVVPNEQYF. The CDR3 DNA is TGTGCCAGCAGTGATGGGGTCGTCCCGAACGAGCAGTACTTC. The chain has TRBV2 and TRBJ2-7; no reliable D call. Trimming left V 3 bases short and J 5 bases short, with 14 bases between. The germline CDR1 and CDR2 sequences are SNHLY and FYNNEI. The CDR3 extends over 14 amino acids. Combining the CDR3 with reference TRBV2 and TRBJ2-7 gives the whole variable domain EPEVTQTPSHQVTQMGQEVILRCVPISNHLYFYWYRQILGQKVEFLVSFYNNEISEKSEIFDDQFSVERPDGSNFTLKIRSTKLEDSAMYFCASSDGVVPNEQYFGPGTRLTVT.

V and J are TRBV25-1 and TRBJ1-3, with D unresolved. Looked up from germline, CDR1 is MGHDK and CDR2 is SYGVNS. There are 14 residues in the CDR3. Trimming shortened V by 8 bases and J by 1 base, and 12 bases separated the two germline ends. The CDR3 protein is CASQSPGSGNTIYF. Here the CDR3 DNA reads TGTGCCAGCCAAAGTCCGGGGTCTGGAAACACCATATATTTT.

The chain has TRBV6-1 and TRBJ1-3; possible D gene TRBD1, 5 bases. The CDR3 is made up of 15 amino acids. In germline, CDR1 is MNHNS, CDR2 SASEGT. V was clipped by 6 bases and J by 0 bases, with 12 bases between them. Written as DNA, the CDR3 is TGTGCCAGCAGCCGAGACAGTTACTCTGGAAACACCATATATTTT. It yields the protein CASSRDSYSGNTIYF.

This clone was observed a single time. The chain links TRBV6-1 to TRBJ2-7, with D hard to call. V gave up 2 bases and J gave up 4 bases, with 18 bases separating them. Germline lookup yields CDR1 MNHNS and CDR2 SASEGT. The CDR3 sequence is 16 residues long. CDR3 nucleotides: TGTGCCAGCAGTGAAAAGGAAGGGCTCGGCCGTTACGAGCAGTACTTC. It encodes CASSEKEGLGRYEQYF.

This clone was seen only a few times. The V and J genes are TRBV5-7 and TRBJ2-3; D is possibly TRBD1 (5 bases). TRBV5-7 is an ORF, with its function uncertain. The CDR3 is 15 amino acids. V shed 1 base and J shed 2 bases, with 11 bases lying between them. The CDR3 nucleotides are TGTGCCAGCAGCTTGATTAGGGGCTCCACAGATACGCAGTATTTT. Translating gives CASSLIRGSTDTQYF.

The chain carries TRBV2 and TRBJ2-7; D unresolved. Trimming removed 6 bases at V and 0 bases at J, with 18 bases between. The CDR3 is made up of 16 amino acids. Per the germline V gene, CDR1 is SNHLY and CDR2 is FYNNEI. The CDR3 is CASSDLPTPFSYEQYF. The CDR3 DNA reads TGTGCCAGCAGCGACCTGCCGACCCCATTCTCCTACGAGCAGTACTTC.

This clone was picked up many times. The chain is built from TRBV27 and TRBJ2-1; possibly TRBD2 for D (5 bases). V lost 5 bases and J lost 5, with 16 bases in between. The CDR3 sequence is 15 residues long. Germline V gives CDR1 MNHEY, CDR2 SMNVEV (reference sequence). For the CDR3, the DNA is TGTGCCAGCAGTCTGAGGGTGTCTTCGGACAATGAGCAGTTCTTC. Its translation is CASSLRVSSDNEQFF.

The chain carries TRBV29-1 and TRBJ1-1; 7 bases align to TRBD1. Trimming at V came to 7 bases and at J to 1 base, leaving 12 bases not matched to a gene. The CDR3 totals 15 residues. Germline V gene data show CDR1 as SQVTM and CDR2 as ANQGSEA. The CDR3 loop is CSANDPGTENTEAFF. The CDR3 DNA sequence: TGCAGCGCCAACGATCCCGGGACAGAGAACACTGAAGCTTTCTTT.

The rearrangement joins TRBV5-1 to TRBJ2-7; a possible D gene is TRBD1 (6 bases). The CDR3 contains 15 residues. Germline V gene data show CDR1 as SGHRS and CDR2 as YFSETQ. V shed 5 bases and J shed 2 bases, with 17 bases lying between them. The CDR3 region has the DNA TGCGCCAGCAGTGAACAGGGATCAGGGACCTACGAGCAGTACTTC. This encodes CASSEQGSGTYEQYF.

The rearrangement uses TRBV19 and TRBJ2-3, with 7 nucleotides matching TRBD1. This CDR3 is built from 14 residues. V lost 3 bases, J lost 2 bases, and 2 bases stayed unmatched. Germline loops: CDR1 LNHDA, CDR2 SQIVND (reference sequence). This CDR3 is CASSMGQHTDTQYF. The CDR3 coding sequence is TGTGCCAGTAGTATGGGACAGCACACAGATACGCAGTATTTT. Filled out from reference TRBV19 and TRBJ2-3, the complete variable domain reads DGGITQSPKYLFRKEGQNVTLSCEQNLNHDAMYWYRQDPGQGLRLIYYSQIVNDFQKGDIAEGYSVSREKKESFPLTVTSAQKNPTAFYLCASSMGQHTDTQYFGPGTRLTVL.

The CDR3 loop is CASSPPLAGGTYEQYF. The CDR3 nucleotides are TGTGCCAGCAGCCCACCGCTAGCGGGAGGAACCTACGAGCAGTACTTC. This chain joins TRBV4-2 and TRBJ2-7; 11 bases line up with TRBD2. V lost 4 bases, J lost 2 bases, and 7 bases stayed unmatched. This CDR3 is 16 amino acids long. The germline CDR1 and CDR2 sequences are LGHNA and YNFKEQ.

This chain joins TRBV15 and TRBJ2-5, with 11 bases matching TRBD1. Germline CDR1 is LNHNV and CDR2 is YYDKDF (reference sequence). This CDR3 is 19 amino acids long. V shed 0 bases, J shed 5 bases, and the junction held 14 bases outside the gene matches. The CDR3 reads CATSRDVGSGQGARETQYF. In nucleotides, the CDR3 is TGTGCCACCAGCAGAGATGTTGGCAGTGGACAGGGGGCTCGGGAGACCCAGTACTTC.

This clone was seen once. V and J are TRBV6-5 and TRBJ1-2, with D maybe TRBD1 (6 bases). With 4 bases removed from V and 2 bases from J, the gap between germline ends came to 17 bases. Germline CDR1 and CDR2: MNHEY and SVGAGI. This CDR3 contains 16 residues. The DNA for the CDR3 is TGTGCCAGCAGTTCGAGGAGACAGGCCCTCAACTATGGCTACACCTTC. Protein sequence: CASSSRRQALNYGYTF.

Points on this clone: Within the sample, other DNA sequences also encode this same CDR3. The chain links TRBV7-2 to TRBJ1-5, with D unclear. CDR1 is SGHTA and CDR2 is FQGNSA in the germline V gene. Trimming removed 1 base at V and 4 bases at J, with 5 bases between. This CDR3 comprises 13 residues. The CDR3 DNA follows: TGTGCCAGCAGCTTAGTGGGGAATCAGCCCCAGCATTTT. Protein product: CASSLVGNQPQHF. The full variable domain, with the rest looked up from reference TRBV7-2 and TRBJ1-5, is GAGVSQSPSNKVTEKGKDVELRCDPISGHTALYWYRQSLGQGLEFLIYFQGNSAPDKSGLPSDRFSAERTGGSVSTLTIQRTQQEDSAVYLCASSLVGNQPQHFGDGTRLSIL.

The chain joins TRBV6-1 to TRBJ2-5; 9 bases fit TRBD1. The germline V gene encodes CDR1 MNHNS and CDR2 SASEGT. V shed 2 bases and J 4 bases; nucleotides not matched to a gene: 5. The CDR3 is 15 residues long. The CDR3 reads CASSENTGGLETQYF. Here the CDR3 DNA reads TGTGCCAGCAGTGAAAATACAGGGGGCTTAGAGACCCAGTACTTC.

This chain uses TRBV2 with TRBJ2-1, with 10 bases identical to TRBD2. The CDR3 is 18 residues long. Unmatched junction bases numbered 17, after V lost 6 bases and J lost 6 bases. Germline lookup yields CDR1 SNHLY and CDR2 FYNNEI. The CDR3 spells CASRKGAGGPYTFNEQFF. The DNA for the CDR3 is TGTGCCAGCAGGAAGGGAGCGGGAGGGCCCTATACTTTCAATGAGCAGTTCTTC.

The rearrangement uses TRBV7-9 and TRBJ2-7; D unclear. Looked up from germline, CDR1 is SEHNR and CDR2 is FQNEAQ (reference sequence). The CDR3 loop spans 11 amino acids. V shed 5 bases and J shed 3 bases, with 5 bases lying between them. CDR3 DNA sequence: TGTGCCAGCAGCAATCGCTACGAGCAGTACTTC. Its protein product is CASSNRYEQYF.

This chain links TRBV5-8 with TRBJ2-2, with no clear D. V was trimmed by 0 bases and J by 2 bases, leaving 11 bases between them. Looked up from germline, CDR1 is SGHTS and CDR2 is YDEGEE. There are 16 residues in the CDR3. CDR3: CASSLAWSPNTGELFF. CDR3 coding DNA: TGTGCCAGCAGCTTGGCCTGGTCTCCAAACACCGGGGAGCTGTTTTTT.

V is TRBV5-1 and J is TRBJ2-6; D is ambiguous. V was clipped by 3 bases and J by 0 bases, with 13 bases between them. Germline-derived CDR1 and CDR2 are SGHRS and YFSETQ. The CDR3 extends over 17 amino acids. CDR3 in amino acids: CASSSLPVSSGANVLTF. The CDR3, as DNA: TGCGCCAGCAGCTCGTTGCCCGTGAGCTCTGGGGCCAACGTCCTGACTTTC.

This clone has just a few counts. This likely came from a read error, as a far larger clone is one base away. This same CDR3 is encoded by further DNA sequences in the sample. The CDR3 region has the DNA TGTGCCAGCAGTTACGGACCAGATACGCAGTATTTT. Encoded protein: CASSYGPDTQYF. The chain links TRBV6-5 to TRBJ2-3; D not resolved. CDR1 is MNHEY, CDR2 SVGAGI, per germline. This CDR3 has 12 amino acids. The V end lost 2 bases, the J end lost 4 bases, and 4 bases lay between the germline ends.

The chain recombines TRBV5-1 with TRBJ1-4; D is unclear. This CDR3 contains 16 residues. Trimming left V 4 bases short and J 4 bases short, with 17 bases between. The V gene's germline CDR1 is SGHRS and CDR2 YFSETQ. As DNA, the CDR3 is TGCGCCAGCAGCCCCATTCCCCGGGATGGTAATGAAAAACTGTTTTTT. Translation: CASSPIPRDGNEKLFF.

V is TRBV7-6 and J is TRBJ2-5; D unresolved. Per the germline V gene, CDR1 is SGHVS and CDR2 is FNYEAQ. Trimming removed 3 bases from V and 5 bases from J, with 7 bases in between. CDR3 length: 12 amino acids. The CDR3 loop reads CASSFRWETQYF. For the CDR3, the DNA is TGTGCCAGCAGCTTTAGGTGGGAGACCCAGTACTTC.

This rearrangement joins TRBV7-9 to TRBJ2-3, with 9 bases identical to TRBD2. Per the germline V gene, CDR1 is SEHNR and CDR2 is FQNEAQ (reference sequence). This CDR3 spans 15 amino acids. The J segment lost 2 bases and the V segment lost 4 bases, leaving 4 bases of the junction unmatched. CDR3 sequence reads: CASSSLAGTTDTQYF. In DNA form, the CDR3 reads TGTGCCAGCAGCTCTCTAGCGGGAACCACAGATACGCAGTATTTT.

The chain combines TRBV30 with TRBJ1-5; D is uncertain. Trimming removed 5 bases from V and 7 bases from J, with 15 bases in between. Germline V gene sequence: CDR1 GTSNPN, CDR2 SVGIG (reference sequence). The CDR3 has 13 amino acids. CDR3 loop: CAWQRAPGQPQHF. CDR3 bases: TGTGCCTGGCAGCGGGCGCCCGGGCAGCCCCAGCATTTT.

The gene calls are TRBV14 and TRBJ2-7; D is unclear. The CDR3 runs to 16 residues. The V and J ends lost 4 bases and 6 bases respectively, with 22 bases between them. Germline-derived CDR1 and CDR2 are SGHDN and FVKESK. The CDR3 here is CASSPSLGKGAPEQYF. DNA of the CDR3: TGTGCCAGCAGCCCGTCGCTCGGAAAAGGAGCTCCCGAGCAGTACTTC.